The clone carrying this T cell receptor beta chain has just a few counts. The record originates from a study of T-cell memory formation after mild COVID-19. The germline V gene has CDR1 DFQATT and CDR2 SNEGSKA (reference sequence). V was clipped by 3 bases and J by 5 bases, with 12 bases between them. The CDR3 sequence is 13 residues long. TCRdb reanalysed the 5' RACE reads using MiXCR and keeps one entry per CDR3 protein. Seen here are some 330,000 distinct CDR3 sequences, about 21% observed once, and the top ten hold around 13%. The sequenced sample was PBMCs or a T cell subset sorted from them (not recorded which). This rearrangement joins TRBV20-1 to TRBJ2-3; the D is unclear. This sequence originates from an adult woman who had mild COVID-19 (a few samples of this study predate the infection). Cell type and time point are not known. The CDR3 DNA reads TGCAGTGCTAGCTGGGTAACCTTAGATACGCAGTATTTT. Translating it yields CSASWVTLDTQYF.